Presented here are 21 T cell receptor beta chains from one specimen sequenced in a study of blood T cell repertoires in COVID-19. The protocol was immunoSEQ multiplex PCR, while the TCRdb copy is restricted to in-frame clones and leaves out a portion. This repertoire shows 15,000 to 20,000 clones, 86% found once; its top ten account for around 17%. Sequenced input: peripheral blood. The receptors stem from a human donor with active COVID-19. The donor label of this sample is uncertain.

The J gene is TRBJ2-7, the V gene TRBV18; perhaps TRBD1 as D (5 bases). The CDR3 sequence is 15 residues long. The ends were cut back, 0 bases at V and 7 bases at J, with 16 bases in the middle. Germline V gene sequence: CDR1 KGHSH, CDR2 LQKENI. The CDR3 here is CASSPPNTGSLEQYF. CDR3 in DNA: TGTGCCAGCTCACCACCGAATACAGGATCGCTGGAGCAGTACTTC.

The J gene is TRBJ1-6, the V gene TRBV2; no clear D gene. Trimming pared 2 bases from V and 7 bases from J, leaving 12 bases between. From germline, CDR1 is SNHLY and CDR2 FYNNEI. The CDR3 runs to 15 residues. DNA for the CDR3: TGTGCCAGCAGTGAAAGAACAGTACGAAATTCACCCCTCCACTTT. This translates into CASSERTVRNSPLHF. The full variable domain, completed using reference TRBV2 and TRBJ1-6, is EPEVTQTPSHQVTQMGQEVILRCVPISNHLYFYWYRQILGQKVEFLVSFYNNEISEKSEIFDDQFSVERPDGSNFTLKIRSTKLEDSAMYFCASSERTVRNSPLHFGNGTRLTVT.

This clone was counted only a few times. This rearrangement joins TRBV19 to TRBJ1-1; 7 bases are a match to TRBD1. CDR3 length: 14 amino acids. Per germline, CDR1 LNHDA and CDR2 SQIVND (reference sequence). The trim removed 2 bases at V and 7 bases at J, leaving 7 bases unmatched. In DNA, the CDR3 is TGTGCCAGTAGTATACAGGGGGGCCTTCTTGAAGCTTTCTTT. Its translation is CASSIQGGLLEAFF.

The chain carries TRBV5-6 and TRBJ2-2, with TRBD2 as a possible D gene (5 bases). The CDR3 length is 15 residues. Germline V gene lookup returns CDR1 SGHDT and CDR2 YYEEEE. Trimming removed 0 bases at V and 2 bases at J, with 8 bases between. DNA for the CDR3: TGTGCCAGCAGCTTGGACCGGGAAAACACCGGGGAGCTGTTTTTT. This gives the protein CASSLDRENTGELFF.

V is TRBV4-1 and J is TRBJ2-7, with D maybe TRBD2 (5 bases). V was pared by 0 bases and J by 4 bases, with 13 bases between. CDR1 MGHRA and CDR2 YSYEKL come from the germline V gene. This CDR3 is built from 15 residues. The CDR3 DNA reads TGCGCCAGCAGCCAAGACCCGTACGGAGGATACGAGCAGTACTTC. Translated: CASSQDPYGGYEQYF.

This clone was seen only a few times. The genes are TRBV7-9 and TRBJ1-2; D unresolved. Germline V lookup: CDR1 SEHNR, CDR2 FQNEAQ (reference sequence). V lost 1 base, J lost 4 bases, and 7 bases lay in between. This CDR3 spans 13 amino acids. The CDR3 region has the DNA TGTGCCAGCAGCTTAGGCCAGTTCTATGGCTACACCTTC. This sequence encodes CASSLGQFYGYTF.

The chain carries TRBV29-1 and TRBJ2-5, with D possibly TRBD2 on 5 matching bases. Per the germline V gene, CDR1 is SQVTM and CDR2 is ANQGSEA. CDR3 length: 14 residues. V was pared by 4 bases and J by 0 bases, with 12 bases between. CDR3 region: CSVASGSYQETQYF. As DNA, the CDR3 is TGCAGCGTTGCTTCGGGGTCGTACCAAGAGACCCAGTACTTC.

The V gene is TRBV24-1, the J gene TRBJ2-1; TRBD2 matches 8 bases. Looked up from germline, CDR1 is KGHDR and CDR2 is SFDVKD. V shed 3 bases, J shed 0 bases, and the junction held 3 bases outside the gene matches. CDR3 length: 16 amino acids. The CDR3 sequence is CATSDPSGSSYNEQFF. The CDR3 DNA follows: TGTGCCACCAGTGATCCGAGCGGGAGCTCCTACAATGAGCAGTTCTTC.

In this sample, this clone turned up once. The chain joins TRBV13 to TRBJ2-3; 8 positions agree with TRBD2. The CDR3 runs 16 residues. The germline V gene encodes CDR1 PRHDT and CDR2 FYEKMQ (reference sequence). The V and J ends lost 1 base and 0 bases, in that order; junction bases with no gene match: 3. The CDR3 DNA reads TGTGCCAGCAGCTTAGTGCCGGGAGGGAGCACAGATACGCAGTATTTT. It codes for CASSLVPGGSTDTQYF.

The chain recombines TRBV10-3 with TRBJ1-1; D is perhaps TRBD1 (5 bases). Germline CDR1 reads ENHRY; CDR2 reads SYGVKD. The CDR3 length is 16 residues. V lost 3 bases and J lost 4, with 18 bases in between. The CDR3 sequence is CAISDAGREGGTEAFF. As DNA, the CDR3 is TGTGCCATCAGTGATGCAGGGAGGGAGGGAGGCACTGAAGCTTTCTTT.

The V call is TRBV3-1 (or the pseudogene TRBV3-2), the J call TRBJ2-3, with TRBD2 identical over 8 bases. The V gene's germline CDR1 is LGHDT and CDR2 YNNKEL (reference sequence). This CDR3 spans 12 amino acids. CDR3 bases: TGTGGTGCGGGGGGCCGCACAGATACGCAGTATTTT. Translation: CGAGGRTDTQYF.

The genes are TRBV5-4 and TRBJ1-1, with TRBD1 as a possible D gene (5 bases). CDR1 and CDR2 from the germline V gene are SGHNT and YYREEE (reference sequence). Deletions cut 1 base from V and 1 base from J, with 5 bases between. This CDR3 is 13 amino acids long. As DNA, the CDR3 is TGTGCCAGCAGCTTGAGGGGGAACACTGAAGCTTTCTTT. Protein product: CASSLRGNTEAFF.

This clone came up once. The gene calls are TRBV7-3 and TRBJ1-2, with 7 bases lining up with TRBD1. Germline-derived CDR1 and CDR2 are SGHTA and FQGTGA. The CDR3 contains 15 residues. V gave up 3 bases and J gave up 3 bases; unmatched junction bases: 7. The CDR3 reads CASSLSRTGDYGYTF. In DNA, the CDR3 is TGTGCCAGCAGCTTGAGCAGGACAGGTGACTATGGCTACACCTTC.

The J gene is TRBJ2-7, the V gene TRBV18; D remains unclear. Germline CDR1 reads KGHSH; CDR2 reads LQKENI. Trimming took off 0 bases at V and 0 bases at J, with 9 bases between the two ends. CDR3 size: 15 residues. The CDR3 bases are TGTGCCAGCTCACCACCGGGCGTGTACTCCTACGAGCAGTACTTC. Translating gives CASSPPGVYSYEQYF.

This CDR3 reads CATRGQGAGAAFF. The CDR3 nucleotides read TGTGCCACCCGGGGACAGGGGGCCGGAGCGGCTTTCTTT. This chain links TRBV19 with TRBJ1-1; 12 nucleotides line up with TRBD1. Germline loops: CDR1 LNHDA, CDR2 SQIVND (reference sequence). This CDR3 spans 13 amino acids. J was trimmed by 11 bases and V by 10 bases; bases with no gene match: 11.

This chain connects TRBV4-3 to TRBJ2-3, with 8 bases identical to TRBD2. V lost 0 bases, J lost 4 bases, and 6 bases stayed unmatched. This CDR3 has 16 residues. Germline CDR1 LGHNA, CDR2 YSLEER. The CDR3 region is CASSQDPRRGADTQYF. DNA for the CDR3: TGCGCCAGCAGCCAAGACCCTCGGCGGGGGGCAGATACGCAGTATTTT.

J is TRBJ1-6 and V is TRBV18; D is ambiguous. The V end was cut by 0 bases, the J end by 6 bases, with 9 bases between. This CDR3 is built from 15 residues. The germline V gene has CDR1 KGHSH and CDR2 LQKENI. CDR3 residues: CASSPPKSSNSPLHF. DNA for the CDR3: TGTGCCAGCTCACCACCGAAAAGCTCTAATTCACCCCTCCACTTT.

The rearrangement joins TRBV5-1 to TRBJ2-1; TRBD1 matches 12 bases. The trim removed 4 bases at V and 4 bases at J, leaving 9 bases unmatched. The V gene's germline CDR1 is SGHRS and CDR2 YFSETQ. CDR3 length equals 17 residues. The CDR3 loop is CASSVRPGQGAYNEQFF. CDR3 nucleotide sequence: TGCGCCAGCAGCGTCAGACCGGGACAGGGGGCTTACAATGAGCAGTTCTTC.

The chain has TRBV5-5 and TRBJ2-6; 7 nucleotides agree with TRBD1. Unmatched junction bases numbered 12, after V lost 4 bases and J lost 2 bases. Germline CDR1 SGHKS, CDR2 YYEKEE (reference sequence). This CDR3 spans 18 amino acids. CDR3 protein: CASSAIPGQRAGANVLTF. The CDR3 DNA reads as TGTGCCAGCAGCGCAATTCCGGGACAGAGAGCTGGGGCCAACGTCCTGACTTTC.

This chain joins TRBV14 and TRBJ1-2; D is unresolved. V lost 4 bases and J 1 base, leaving 7 bases between the germline ends. This CDR3 has 13 amino acids. Germline CDR1 SGHDN, CDR2 FVKESK. CDR3 sequence: CASSLAVNYGYTF. Here the CDR3 DNA reads TGTGCCAGCAGCCTAGCGGTTAACTATGGCTACACCTTC.

This clone was detected once. The chain is built from TRBV10-1 and TRBJ1-6; 10 positions agree with TRBD1. Germline loops: CDR1 WNHNN, CDR2 SYGVQD (reference sequence). Losses at the gene ends were 5 bases for V and 7 bases for J; bases not matched to a gene: 11. This CDR3 region has 17 residues. DNA of the CDR3: TGCGCCAGCAGTAAGACAGGGGGCGAGGGGGGAAATTCACCCCTCCACTTT. It encodes CASSKTGGEGGNSPLHF.